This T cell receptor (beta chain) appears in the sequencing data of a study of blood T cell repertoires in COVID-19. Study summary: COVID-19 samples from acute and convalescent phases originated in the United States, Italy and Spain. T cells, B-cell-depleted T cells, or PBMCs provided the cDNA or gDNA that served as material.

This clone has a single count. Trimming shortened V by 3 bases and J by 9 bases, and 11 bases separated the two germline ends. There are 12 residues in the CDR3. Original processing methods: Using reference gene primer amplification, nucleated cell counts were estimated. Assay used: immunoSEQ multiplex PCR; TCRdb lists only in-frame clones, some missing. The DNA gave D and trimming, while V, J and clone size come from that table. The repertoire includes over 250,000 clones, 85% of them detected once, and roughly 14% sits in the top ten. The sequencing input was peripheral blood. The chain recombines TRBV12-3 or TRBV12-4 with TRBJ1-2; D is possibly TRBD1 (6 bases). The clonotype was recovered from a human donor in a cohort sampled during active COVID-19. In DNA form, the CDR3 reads TGTGCCAGCAGTTTGAATGGGGGCAGCTACACCTTC. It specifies CASSLNGGSYTF.